A selection of T cell receptor beta chains follows, all from one sample in a study of shared clonotypes between healthy human individuals. Assay: immunoSEQ multiplex PCR; the TCRdb copy retains only in-frame clones and omits some. The table lists approximately 440,000 clones, around 77% of them singletons. Sequenced input: PBMCs. The receptor source for this set is a woman aged 40 to 50 in good health. Some clones in this sample may be carry-over from other donors' samples. Both conserved end residues are part of each CDR3. The order of the fields is J gene, CDR3 length, D gene, V gene, clone size, CDR3 DNA, CDR3 protein. D genes are given only for firm matches. Clone size, where shown, is once, few, many, or a class for clones that have expanded.

J gene: TRBJ1-5
CDR3 length: 16
D gene: NA
V gene: TRBV28
clone size: NA
CDR3 DNA: TGTGCCAGCAGTTTTCTGCCCCTTCCCCGGGATCAGCCCCAGCATTTT
CDR3 protein: CASSFLPLPRDQPQHF

J gene: TRBJ2-7
CDR3 length: 12
D gene: NA
V gene: TRBV7-9
clone size: NA
CDR3 DNA: TGTGCCAGCAGCGTCGGGAGTTACGAGCAGTACTTC
CDR3 protein: CASSVGSYEQYF

J gene: TRBJ1-1
CDR3 length: 15
D gene: NA
V gene: TRBV28
clone size: NA
CDR3 DNA: TGTGCCAGCAGTTTATCATGGGGGCTAAACACTGAAGCTTTCTTT
CDR3 protein: CASSLSWGLNTEAFF

J gene: TRBJ2-3
CDR3 length: 13
D gene: TRBD2
V gene: TRBV28
clone size: many
CDR3 DNA: TGTGCCAGTCTAGCGGGACCCACAGATACGCAGTATTTT
CDR3 protein: CASLAGPTDTQYF

J gene: TRBJ2-5
CDR3 length: 13
D gene: TRBD1
V gene: TRBV27
clone size: NA
CDR3 DNA: TGTGCCAGCAGTTTTAACAGGGGAGAGACCCAGTACTTC
CDR3 protein: CASSFNRGETQYF

J gene: TRBJ1-4
CDR3 length: 14
D gene: TRBD1
V gene: TRBV19
clone size: once
CDR3 DNA: TGTGCCAGTAGCACAGGGGGAGGGAATGAAAAACTGTTTTTT
CDR3 protein: CASSTGGGNEKLFF

J gene: TRBJ2-7
CDR3 length: 16
D gene: TRBD2
V gene: TRBV14
clone size: NA
CDR3 DNA: TGTGCCAGCAGCCCTCTCGGACTAGCGGGAGCTTACGAGCAGTACTTC
CDR3 protein: CASSPLGLAGAYEQYF

J gene: TRBJ2-2
CDR3 length: 15
D gene: NA
V gene: TRBV19
clone size: NA
CDR3 DNA: TGTGCCAGTAGTATCGGAGGGGGTCACACCGGGGAGCTGTTTTTT
CDR3 protein: CASSIGGGHTGELFF

J gene: TRBJ2-3
CDR3 length: 16
D gene: TRBD2
V gene: TRBV10-1
clone size: NA
CDR3 DNA: TGCGCCAGCAGTGAACTAGCGGGAGTTTACACAGATACGCAGTATTTT
CDR3 protein: CASSELAGVYTDTQYF

J gene: TRBJ2-5
CDR3 length: 16
D gene: NA
V gene: TRBV19
clone size: NA
CDR3 DNA: TGTGCCAGTAGCACGGATTCAGAGACCCCGGTCGGGACCCAGTACTTC
CDR3 protein: CASSTDSETPVGTQYF

J gene: TRBJ1-5
CDR3 length: 13
D gene: NA
V gene: TRBV30
clone size: NA
CDR3 DNA: TGTGCCTGGAGTGTAAACAGGGATCAGCCCCAGCATTTT
CDR3 protein: CAWSVNRDQPQHF

J gene: TRBJ2-7
CDR3 length: 14
D gene: NA
V gene: TRBV28
clone size: NA
CDR3 DNA: TGTGCCAGCAGTTTATTCGGCGGACCCTACGAGCAGTACTTC
CDR3 protein: CASSLFGGPYEQYF

J gene: TRBJ2-2
CDR3 length: 15
D gene: TRBD1
V gene: TRBV29-1
clone size: NA
CDR3 DNA: TGCAGCGTTGGCAGCCCCGGGACAGGGACCGGGGAGCTGTTTTTT
CDR3 protein: CSVGSPGTGTGELFF

J gene: TRBJ2-1
CDR3 length: 17
D gene: NA
V gene: TRBV27
clone size: NA
CDR3 DNA: TGTGCCAGCAGTTTCCGGGGCTCGAGCTACAACTACAATGAGCAGTTCTTC
CDR3 protein: CASSFRGSSYNYNEQFF

J gene: TRBJ2-1
CDR3 length: 17
D gene: TRBD2
V gene: TRBV5-1
clone size: NA
CDR3 DNA: TGCGCCAGCAGCTTGGAGGCTAGCGGGGGGTATTACAATGAGCAGTTCTTC
CDR3 protein: CASSLEASGGYYNEQFF

J gene: TRBJ2-5
CDR3 length: 13
D gene: NA
V gene: TRBV11-2
clone size: NA
CDR3 DNA: TGTGCCAGCAGCACGACACTACAAGAGACCCAGTACTTC
CDR3 protein: CASSTTLQETQYF

J gene: TRBJ2-1
CDR3 length: 16
D gene: TRBD2
V gene: TRBV28
clone size: once
CDR3 DNA: TGTGCCAGCAGTTCCTCCGGGACTAGGAAAGAGAATGAGCAGTTCTTC
CDR3 protein: CASSSSGTRKENEQFF

J gene: TRBJ2-5
CDR3 length: 15
D gene: TRBD2
V gene: TRBV30
clone size: once
CDR3 DNA: TGTGCCTGGTCGAGGACTAGCGGGTACCAAGAGACCCAGTACTTC
CDR3 protein: CAWSRTSGYQETQYF

J gene: TRBJ1-4
CDR3 length: 17
D gene: NA
V gene: TRBV28
clone size: NA
CDR3 DNA: TGTGCCAGCAGTTTAGCGGGCCAACTGAGTGGGAATGAAAAACTGTTTTTT
CDR3 protein: CASSLAGQLSGNEKLFF

J gene: TRBJ2-1
CDR3 length: 15
D gene: TRBD1
V gene: TRBV28
clone size: NA
CDR3 DNA: TGTGCCAGCAGCCCGCAGGGGGCGGCCCCACATGAGCAGTTCTTC
CDR3 protein: CASSPQGAAPHEQFF

J gene: TRBJ2-1
CDR3 length: 16
D gene: TRBD2
V gene: TRBV11-2
clone size: NA
CDR3 DNA: TGTGCCAGCAGCTCCCTACTAGCGGGAGTGCGCAATGAGCAGTTCTTC
CDR3 protein: CASSSLLAGVRNEQFF

J gene: TRBJ1-1
CDR3 length: 16
D gene: NA
V gene: TRBV4-1
clone size: few
CDR3 DNA: TGCGCCAGCAGCCCGAACAGGGTACTTGTGGACACTGAAGCTTTCTTT
CDR3 protein: CASSPNRVLVDTEAFF

J gene: TRBJ2-3
CDR3 length: 15
D gene: TRBD1
V gene: TRBV7-3
clone size: NA
CDR3 DNA: TGTGCCAGCAGCTTAAGGGGACAGGGCACAGATACGCAGTATTTT
CDR3 protein: CASSLRGQGTDTQYF